Below, 29 T cell receptor beta chains from the same sample are listed, as sequenced in a study of cytomegalovirus exposure and HLA in healthy donors. Profiling relied on immunoSEQ multiplex PCR, and the TCRdb table lists in-frame clones only, not all of them. The sample lists under 150,000 clones, roughly 90% seen once, with 0.6% to 0.8% in the top ten. Sequencing was done on a sample of PBMCs. Receptors originate from a man aged 18 to 30 in good health and CMV-seronegative.

This clone came up a few times. The CDR3 sequence is CASSQPPSTAGETQYF. The CDR3 nucleotides read TGTGCCAGCAGCCAACCGCCCTCAACTGCTGGAGAGACCCAGTACTTC. The chain links TRBV4-2 to TRBJ2-5; no reliable D call. The CDR3 spans 16 residues. The germline gives CDR1 LGHNA, CDR2 YNFKEQ. Trimming stripped 2 bases from V and 4 bases from J, with 17 bases between.

The chain combines TRBV14 with TRBJ1-2; possibly TRBD1 for D (6 bases). In germline, CDR1 is SGHDN, CDR2 FVKESK. V gave up 5 bases and J gave up 4 bases, with 11 bases separating them. The CDR3 loop spans 13 amino acids. The CDR3: CASSGQYLYGYTF. The CDR3 DNA follows: TGTGCCAGCAGCGGACAGTACCTCTATGGCTACACCTTC.

This sequence joins TRBV5-1 and TRBJ2-5; D may be TRBD1 (6 bases). The V end was cut by 4 bases, the J end by 5 bases, with 18 bases between. CDR1 SGHRS and CDR2 YFSETQ come from the germline V gene. This CDR3 is built from 15 residues. CDR3 sequence (DNA): TGCGCCAGCAGCATCCGGGACACCGGTAGGGAGACCCAGTACTTC. Encoded protein: CASSIRDTGRETQYF.

This chain connects TRBV11-3 to TRBJ2-1, with 10 bases aligning to TRBD2. The germline CDR1 and CDR2 sequences are SGHNT and YENEEA. This CDR3 contains 18 residues. The junction had 9 bases not matched to a gene; V was cut back by 3 bases and J by 1 base. The CDR3 sequence: CASSFRTSGSKSYNEQFF. In DNA form, the CDR3 reads TGTGCCAGCAGCTTTAGGACTAGCGGATCTAAATCCTACAATGAGCAGTTCTTC.

This clone occurred once. V is TRBV5-1 and J is TRBJ2-2; tentatively, D is TRBD2 (6 bases). The CDR3 is made up of 15 amino acids. The germline gives CDR1 SGHRS, CDR2 YFSETQ. Deletions cut 0 bases from V and 0 bases from J, with 6 bases between. This CDR3 reads CASSLVAANTGELFF. The CDR3 nucleotides are TGCGCCAGCAGCTTGGTAGCGGCGAACACCGGGGAGCTGTTTTTT.

The V call is TRBV13, the J call TRBJ1-1, with 7 bases matching TRBD1. The ends lost 4 bases at V and 3 bases at J; junction bases unmatched: 8. Germline-derived CDR1 and CDR2 are PRHDT and FYEKMQ (reference sequence). The CDR3 totals 15 residues. The DNA for the CDR3 is TGTGCCAGCAGCTCCACAGGGGATGGGGACACTGAAGCTTTCTTT. The encoded protein is CASSSTGDGDTEAFF.

In this sample, this clone turned up once. The V call is TRBV6-5, the J call TRBJ2-1, with D maybe TRBD1 (6 bases). There are 16 residues in the CDR3. CDR1 and CDR2 from the germline V gene are MNHEY and SVGAGI. With 0 bases removed from V and 5 bases from J, the gap between germline ends came to 14 bases. In nucleotides, the CDR3 is TGTGCCAGCAGTTACTCCACAGGGAAGTCGGACAATGAGCAGTTCTTC. Its translation: CASSYSTGKSDNEQFF.

V and J are TRBV5-1 and TRBJ2-2; tentatively, D is TRBD2 (6 bases). The CDR3 runs 15 residues. V was trimmed by 2 bases and J by 3 bases, leaving 11 bases between them. Looked up from germline, CDR1 is SGHRS and CDR2 is YFSETQ. CDR3 nucleotides: TGCGCCAGCAGCTTCCCCAGCGGGTACACCGGGGAGCTGTTTTTT. Translating it yields CASSFPSGYTGELFF.

The chain has TRBV18 and TRBJ2-1; 10 nucleotides align to TRBD2. The CDR3 length is 17 residues. Germline CDR1 is KGHSH and CDR2 is LQKENI. Trimming removed 0 bases from V and 2 bases from J; junction bases left unmatched: 4. The CDR3 here is CASSPPVLAGPYNEQFF. In DNA, the CDR3 is TGTGCCAGCTCACCACCGGTACTAGCGGGACCCTACAATGAGCAGTTCTTC.

This chain joins TRBV7-2 and TRBJ2-1, with TRBD2 matching 14 bases. There are 17 residues in the CDR3. V shed 5 bases, J shed 3 bases, and the junction held 6 bases outside the gene matches. Germline assignment: CDR1 SGHTA and CDR2 FQGNSA. CDR3 protein: CASSRLAGGPGYNEQFF. The CDR3 coding sequence is TGTGCCAGCAGCCGACTAGCGGGAGGGCCGGGCTACAATGAGCAGTTCTTC. Full variable domain (missing parts from reference TRBV7-2 and TRBJ2-1): GAGVSQSPSNKVTEKGKDVELRCDPISGHTALYWYRQSLGQGLEFLIYFQGNSAPDKSGLPSDRFSAERTGGSVSTLTIQRTQQEDSAVYLCASSRLAGGPGYNEQFFGPGTRLTVL.

V gene TRBV7-6 combines with J gene TRBJ2-7; 9 positions match TRBD2. Germline lookup yields CDR1 SGHVS and CDR2 FNYEAQ. The V segment lost 4 bases and the J segment 4 bases; nucleotides outside the gene matches: 14. This CDR3 has 17 amino acids. CDR3 DNA sequence: TGTGCCAGCAGCTCAGCTGCGGGGGGGGCGTCTTTGTACGAGCAGTACTTC. Translated: CASSSAAGGASLYEQYF.

The V gene is TRBV28, the J gene TRBJ2-5; possible D gene TRBD1, 7 bases. The length of the CDR3 is 15 residues. V was trimmed by 5 bases and J by 4 bases, leaving 17 bases between them. From germline, CDR1 is MDHEN and CDR2 SYDVKM. In nucleotides, the CDR3 is TGTGCCAGCAGTGCTCCCGGAGGGGGCGGAGAGACCCAGTACTTC. Amino acids: CASSAPGGGGETQYF. The entire variable domain, with the rest obtained from reference TRBV28 and TRBJ2-5, is as follows: DVKVTQSSRYLVKRTGEKVFLECVQDMDHENMFWYRQDPGLGLRLIYFSYDVKMKEKGDIPEGYSVSREKKERFSLILESASTNQTSMYLCASSAPGGGGETQYFGPGTRLLVL.

This chain connects TRBV7-2 to TRBJ2-3; 7 nucleotides align to TRBD1. This CDR3 contains 14 residues. Trimming took 4 bases from V and 4 from J; bases not matched to a gene: 5. The germline V gene encodes CDR1 SGHTA and CDR2 FQGNSA. The CDR3: CASSSLTGADTQYF. CDR3 DNA sequence: TGTGCCAGCAGCTCATTAACAGGGGCAGATACGCAGTATTTT.

The V and J genes are TRBV5-1 and TRBJ1-3; D unresolved. V was pared by 1 base and J by 3 bases, with 8 bases between. The CDR3 covers 14 residues. Looked up from germline, CDR1 is SGHRS and CDR2 is YFSETQ. CDR3 in amino acids: CASSLTSGGNTIYF. Here the CDR3 DNA reads TGCGCCAGCAGCTTGACATCGGGTGGAAACACCATATATTTT. The entire variable domain, with the rest obtained from reference TRBV5-1 and TRBJ1-3, is as follows: KAGVTQTPRYLIKTRGQQVTLSCSPISGHRSVSWYQQTPGQGLQFLFEYFSETQRNKGNFPGRFSGRQFSNSRSEMNVSTLELGDSALYLCASSLTSGGNTIYFGEGSWLTVV.

This sequence joins TRBV7-8 and TRBJ2-2; 7 bases match TRBD2. Germline V gene sequence: CDR1 SGHVS, CDR2 FQNEAQ. The CDR3 runs to 16 residues. V shed 6 bases and J 4 bases; nucleotides not matched to a gene: 11. The DNA for the CDR3 is TGTGCCAGCAGTAAGTGGGAGGGCCTCCGCACCGGGGAGCTGTTTTTT. Translated, it gives CASSKWEGLRTGELFF.

In its sample, this clone was seen once. This chain links TRBV6-1 with TRBJ1-2; tentatively, D is TRBD1 (5 bases). Germline V gene lookup returns CDR1 MNHNS and CDR2 SASEGT. The CDR3 has 13 amino acids. Trimming shortened V by 6 bases and J by 7 bases, and 15 bases separated the two germline ends. CDR3 nucleotides: TGTGCCAGCAGGGGAAAGGGGCAACCTGGCTACACCTTC. Protein: CASRGKGQPGYTF.

CDR3 loop: CASSENRVRQPQHF. CDR3 sequence (DNA): TGTGCCAGCAGCGAAAACAGGGTTCGCCAGCCCCAGCATTTT. The genes are TRBV6-1 and TRBJ1-5, with D perhaps matching TRBD1 (6 bases). V was shortened by 6 bases and J by 7 bases, with 16 bases between the two germline ends. From germline, CDR1 is MNHNS and CDR2 SASEGT. CDR3 length equals 14 residues.

This chain joins TRBV13 and TRBJ2-1, with TRBD2 as a possible D gene (6 bases). Between the trimmed V and J ends, which lost 3 bases and 0 bases, there was a span of 15 bases. This CDR3 has 17 amino acids. Germline values: CDR1 PRHDT, CDR2 FYEKMQ (reference sequence). CDR3 DNA sequence: TGTGCCAGCAGCTTTGGAGGGGTGGAGAGCTCCTACAATGAGCAGTTCTTC. This codes for CASSFGGVESSYNEQFF.

This CDR3 is CASSNLKADTTYNEQFF. CDR3 bases: TGTGCCAGCAGTAACCTAAAAGCTGACACCACCTACAATGAGCAGTTCTTC. The chain is built from TRBV7-9 and TRBJ2-1; no clear D gene. Trimming took off 6 bases at V and 2 bases at J, with 20 bases between the two ends. The germline V gene encodes CDR1 SEHNR and CDR2 FQNEAQ (reference sequence). This CDR3 is built from 17 residues.

The chain has TRBV14 and TRBJ2-1; TRBD2 matches at 7 bases. Germline values: CDR1 SGHDN, CDR2 FVKESK. There are 16 residues in the CDR3. The V and J ends lost 0 bases and 9 bases, in that order; junction bases with no gene match: 11. CDR3 amino acids: CASSQEVGLEFGEQFF. CDR3 DNA: TGTGCCAGCAGCCAAGAGGTTGGACTAGAGTTTGGTGAGCAGTTCTTC. Looking up the rest from reference TRBV14 and TRBJ2-1 gives the full variable domain: EAGVTQFPSHSVIEKGQTVTLRCDPISGHDNLYWYRRVMGKEIKFLLHFVKESKQDESGMPNNRFLAERTGGTYSTLKVQPAELEDSGVYFCASSQEVGLEFGEQFFGPGTRLTVL.

V gene TRBV10-2 combines with J gene TRBJ2-1; the match to TRBD2 covers 7 bases. Germline CDR1 and CDR2: WSHSY and SAAADI. The ends lost 0 bases at V and 0 bases at J; junction bases unmatched: 8. The CDR3 has 18 amino acids. CDR3 DNA: TGCGCCAGCAGTGAGTCGGGTCTAGCGGTGAGCTCCTACAATGAGCAGTTCTTC. The encoded protein is CASSESGLAVSSYNEQFF.

The J gene is TRBJ2-7, the V gene TRBV19; D might be TRBD2 (6 bases). Trimming stripped 3 bases from V and 1 base from J, with 16 bases between. The germline V gene encodes CDR1 LNHDA and CDR2 SQIVND (reference sequence). The CDR3 loop spans 16 amino acids. Here the CDR3 DNA reads TGTGCCAGTAGTATTCGGGAGTCGGAACAGTCCTACGAGCAGTACTTC. This codes for CASSIRESEQSYEQYF.

The chain recombines TRBV27 with TRBJ1-1; 7 bases match TRBD1. The trim removed 5 bases at V and 6 bases at J, leaving 6 bases unmatched. Germline CDR1 and CDR2: MNHEY and SMNVEV (reference sequence). The CDR3 extends over 13 amino acids. The CDR3 is CASSTDRVSEAFF. The CDR3 nucleotides are TGTGCCAGCAGTACCGACAGGGTATCTGAAGCTTTCTTT.

Points on this clone: Other DNA sequences within the sample encode an identical CDR3. The chain is built from TRBV9 and TRBJ2-5; maybe TRBD2 (5 bases). This CDR3 comprises 13 residues. The germline V and J ends were trimmed by 0 bases and 3 bases, with 6 bases remaining between them. Germline V CDR1 and CDR2: SGDLS, YYNGEE. The CDR3 region is CASSVAGKETQYF. For the CDR3, the DNA is TGTGCCAGCAGCGTAGCGGGGAAAGAGACCCAGTACTTC.

V usage is TRBV27 and J usage is TRBJ2-3; 14 bases agree with TRBD2. The CDR3 totals 17 residues. In germline, CDR1 is MNHEY, CDR2 SMNVEV (reference sequence). V trimming: 6 bases; J trimming: 3 bases; junction bases outside the gene matches: 8. CDR3 in DNA: TGTGCCAGCAGGGGGACTAGCGGGAGTAAGTCGACAGATACGCAGTATTTT. It yields the protein CASRGTSGSKSTDTQYF.

V usage is TRBV6-6 and J usage is TRBJ2-1; no clear D. This CDR3 is 15 amino acids long. Germline lookup yields CDR1 MNHNY and CDR2 SVGAGI (reference sequence). Between the trimmed V and J ends, which lost 2 bases and 3 bases, there was a span of 11 bases. The CDR3 DNA sequence: TGTGCCAGCAGTTACGCGGTACAAATCTACAATGAGCAGTTCTTC. Translation: CASSYAVQIYNEQFF.

The chain is built from TRBV2 and TRBJ1-3; unclear D gene. In germline, CDR1 is SNHLY, CDR2 FYNNEI. Trimming left V 4 bases short and J 8 bases short, with 18 bases between. This CDR3 contains 15 residues. This CDR3 reads CASSGSRSPEDTIYF. The DNA for the CDR3 is TGTGCCAGCAGTGGGAGTAGGAGTCCTGAGGACACCATATATTTT.

The V gene is TRBV25-1, the J gene TRBJ1-1, with 7 bases aligning to TRBD1. The CDR3 loop spans 13 amino acids. With 4 bases clipped from V and 11 bases from J, the junction kept 10 bases outside the gene matches. Germline V gene lookup returns CDR1 MGHDK and CDR2 SYGVNS. This chain's CDR3 is CASSVQQGSRAFF. In DNA form, the CDR3 reads TGTGCCAGCAGTGTGCAACAGGGGTCGAGGGCTTTCTTT.

This chain connects TRBV6-8 to TRBJ2-2, with 8 bases fitting TRBD2. Germline V CDR1 and CDR2: MNHGY, SAAAGT. This CDR3 is built from 17 residues. J gave up 3 bases and V 4 bases, and 10 bases lay outside the gene matches. Written as DNA, the CDR3 is TGTGCCAGCAGTTGGGCCCGAGCGGGAGCCCACACCGGGGAGCTGTTTTTT. Translation: CASSWARAGAHTGELFF.